This T cell receptor beta chain was documented in a study of blood T cell repertoires in COVID-19. Study context: The United States, Italy and Spain supplied acute and convalescent COVID-19 samples.

This clone was counted ten times or more. Per the authors' pipeline: Amplification from reference gene primers served as the basis for estimated nucleated cell counts. Only in-frame clones appear in the TCRdb table, and some are missing; sequencing was by immunoSEQ multiplex PCR. The V and J calls and the clone size are those of that table, but D and trimming were determined from the DNA. Of nearly 350,000 clones in the sample, approximately 84% were seen once. Trimming removed 5 bases from V and 0 bases from J, with 5 bases in between. Germline lookup yields CDR1 MRHNA and CDR2 SNTAGT. CDR3 length: 13 amino acids.

Sample: PBMCs or T cells enriched from blood (not recorded which). The chain couples TRBV6-4 to TRBJ1-5; D might be TRBD1 (5 bases). The sequence was collected from a woman aged 25 to 39 who had recovered from COVID-19. The CDR3 spells CASSQGSNQPQHF. In DNA, the CDR3 is TGTGCCAGCAGTCAGGGTAGCAATCAGCCCCAGCATTTT.